This T cell receptor (beta chain) stems from a study of cytomegalovirus exposure and HLA in healthy donors. Overall study: Around 85 million unique TCR sequences came from HLA-typed donors in an early release.

Germline V gives CDR1 SGHRS, CDR2 YFSETQ. The CDR3 is 17 amino acids. The ends lost 4 bases at V and 0 bases at J; junction bases unmatched: 7. Amplification used 60 Vbeta primers and 13 Jbeta primers. Clones were read by immunoSEQ multiplex PCR, and TCRdb kept only the in-frame ones, dropping some. The sample includes 150,000 to 200,000 clones, around 68% of them seen just once. About this clone itself: What it binds is not known.

Study outcomes and limitations: Apparent HLA restriction characterized most CMV-associated TCR beta chains in a later analysis.

The V gene is TRBV5-1, the J gene TRBJ2-3; 11 bases align to TRBD1. The sample consisted of PBMCs. The source of this sequence is a man aged 40-55 years in good health and CMV-seronegative. This CDR3 is CASSPRTGGSSTDTQYF. CDR3 nucleotides: TGCGCCAGCAGCCCTAGGACAGGGGGCTCAAGCACAGATACGCAGTATTTT.